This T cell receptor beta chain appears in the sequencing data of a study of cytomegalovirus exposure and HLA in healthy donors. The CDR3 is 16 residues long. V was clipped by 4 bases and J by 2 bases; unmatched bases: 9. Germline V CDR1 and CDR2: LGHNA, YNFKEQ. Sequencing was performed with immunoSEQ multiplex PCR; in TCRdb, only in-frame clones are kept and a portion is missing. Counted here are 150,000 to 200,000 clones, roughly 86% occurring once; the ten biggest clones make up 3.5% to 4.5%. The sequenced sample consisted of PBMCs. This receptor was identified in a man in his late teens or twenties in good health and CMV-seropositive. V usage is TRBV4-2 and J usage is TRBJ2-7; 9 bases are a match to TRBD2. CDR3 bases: TGTGCCAGCAGCCCCCAGGCGGGAGGGTTGACCTACGAGCAGTACTTC. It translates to CASSPQAGGLTYEQYF.